The text below deals with one T cell receptor beta chain. The antigen is undetermined. The CDR3 is 14 amino acids. The germline V gene has CDR1 LNHNV and CDR2 YYDKDF (reference sequence). Between the trimmed V and J ends, which lost 0 bases and 5 bases, there was a span of 10 bases. These data belong to a study of CD4+ T cells in melanoma. Study findings and constraints: Diverse differentiation states were reported for melanoma neoantigen-specific CD4+ T cells. CD8+ T cell, macrophage and B cell function reportedly correlated with neoantigen-specific CD4+ T cells.

TCRdb keeps only in-frame clones here, not all; method: immunoSEQ multiplex PCR. The table has 140,000 or so clones, about nine tenths seen once. This receptor was identified in a human donor with melanoma. This rearrangement joins TRBV15 to TRBJ1-2; D gene ambiguous. CDR3 loop: CATSRDLGSYGYTF. CDR3 coding DNA: TGTGCCACCAGCAGAGACCTAGGATCTTATGGCTACACCTTC.